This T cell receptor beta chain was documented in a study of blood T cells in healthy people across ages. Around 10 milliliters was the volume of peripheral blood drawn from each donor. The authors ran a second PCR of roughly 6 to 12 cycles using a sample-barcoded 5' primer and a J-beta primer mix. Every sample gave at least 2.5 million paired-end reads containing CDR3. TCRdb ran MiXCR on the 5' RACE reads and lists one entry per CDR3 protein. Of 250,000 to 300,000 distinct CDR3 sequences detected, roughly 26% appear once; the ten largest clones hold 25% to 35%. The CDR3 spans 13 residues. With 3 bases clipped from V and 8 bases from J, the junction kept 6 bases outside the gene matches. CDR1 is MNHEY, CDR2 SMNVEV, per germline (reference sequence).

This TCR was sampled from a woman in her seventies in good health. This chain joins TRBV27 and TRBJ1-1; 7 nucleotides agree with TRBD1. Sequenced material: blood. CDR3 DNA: TGTGCCAGCAGTTTTGGAGACAGGGAAGAAGCTTTCTTT. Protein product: CASSFGDREEAFF.